Following are 14 T cell receptor beta chains from one sample sequenced in a study of PD-1 blockade in mismatch repair-deficient tumors. Some clones are missing from TCRdb's copy, which holds only in-frame ones; the method was immunoSEQ multiplex PCR. The table has approximately 110,000 clones, about 80% seen once. The source material was peripheral blood, sampled 60 weeks after starting pembrolizumab. The receptors were gathered from an adult with mismatch repair-deficient cancer.

V and J are TRBV14 and TRBJ1-2; 7 positions agree with TRBD1. Trimming cost V 1 base and J 7 bases; bases outside gene matches: 6. The germline gives CDR1 SGHDN, CDR2 FVKESK. CDR3 length equals 14 residues. CDR3 sequence reads: CASSQARQGGGYTF. For the CDR3, the DNA is TGTGCCAGCAGCCAAGCGCGACAGGGTGGTGGCTACACCTTC.

This clone was detected once. The rearrangement joins TRBV5-1 to TRBJ1-3; possible D gene TRBD1, 5 bases. V gave up 4 bases and J gave up 1 base, with 12 bases separating them. Germline assignment: CDR1 SGHRS and CDR2 YFSETQ. The CDR3 sequence is 15 residues long. The CDR3 DNA follows: TGCGCCAGCAGCGCGGCTGGGGGGTCTGGAAACACCATATATTTT. Protein: CASSAAGGSGNTIYF.

V gene TRBV6-5 combines with J gene TRBJ2-1, with 7 bases lining up with TRBD1. Trimming removed 4 bases from V and 13 bases from J; junction bases left unmatched: 4. The CDR3 loop spans 11 amino acids. Germline CDR1 and CDR2: MNHEY and SVGAGI. The CDR3 is CASSLQGFQFF. CDR3 DNA: TGTGCCAGCAGTTTACAGGGGTTTCAGTTCTTC.

The V gene is TRBV7-8, the J gene TRBJ1-5; 7 positions agree with TRBD1. Germline CDR1 SGHVS, CDR2 FQNEAQ. The junction had 6 bases not matched to a gene; V was cut back by 1 base and J by 6 bases. This CDR3 comprises 15 residues. DNA of the CDR3: TGTGCCAGCAGCTTAGGGGAGACAGGGAGTCAGCCCCAGCATTTT. Translated: CASSLGETGSQPQHF.

The rearrangement uses TRBV28 and TRBJ2-5; 7 bases are shared with TRBD2. The germline V gene encodes CDR1 MDHEN and CDR2 SYDVKM. The CDR3 loop spans 13 amino acids. The J segment lost 5 bases and the V segment lost 6 bases, leaving 6 bases of the junction unmatched. CDR3 in amino acids: CASRNVGGETQYF. The DNA for the CDR3 is TGTGCCAGCAGGAATGTGGGGGGGGAGACCCAGTACTTC.

This chain links TRBV29-1 with TRBJ1-1; 10 nucleotides match TRBD1. V lost 2 bases to trimming and J lost 3 bases; unmatched junction nucleotides: 6. Per germline, CDR1 SQVTM and CDR2 ANQGSEA. The CDR3 length is 15 residues. For the CDR3, the DNA is TGCAGCGTTGAAAAACAGGGACAGGGGTACACTGAAGCTTTCTTT. The encoded protein is CSVEKQGQGYTEAFF.

The chain uses TRBV25-1 and TRBJ2-7, with TRBD2 matching over 9 bases. The CDR3 extends over 15 amino acids. Germline assignment: CDR1 MGHDK and CDR2 SYGVNS. V gave up 4 bases and J gave up 2 bases; unmatched junction bases: 6. The CDR3 sequence: CASSALAGIAYEQYF. CDR3 in DNA: TGTGCCAGCAGTGCCCTAGCGGGAATAGCCTACGAGCAGTACTTC.

This chain uses TRBV6-1 with TRBJ2-5; maybe TRBD1 (5 bases). The CDR3 loop spans 12 amino acids. V shed 6 bases and J shed 5 bases, with 10 bases lying between them. CDR1 is MNHNS, CDR2 SASEGT, per germline. DNA for the CDR3: TGTGCCAGCAGGGCAGGGCGGGAGACCCAGTACTTC. Its translation: CASRAGRETQYF.

The genes are TRBV25-1 and TRBJ2-1; 9 bases match TRBD1. Trimming took 4 bases from V and 5 from J; bases not matched to a gene: 6. Germline V CDR1 and CDR2: MGHDK, SYGVNS. The CDR3 length is 15 residues. CDR3 nucleotides: TGTGCCAGCAGTGTACAGGGGGCGTGGGACAATGAGCAGTTCTTC. Protein: CASSVQGAWDNEQFF.

CDR3 bases: TGCAGCGTTAGAAAGATAGACTCTGGGGCCAACGTCCTGACTTTC. Amino acids: CSVRKIDSGANVLTF. This chain links TRBV29-1 with TRBJ2-6; D gene unclear. Germline CDR1 is SQVTM and CDR2 is ANQGSEA. The CDR3 length is 15 residues. V lost 5 bases, J lost 0 bases, and 11 bases lay in between. Drawing the rest from reference TRBV29-1 and TRBJ2-6, the complete variable domain is SAVISQKPSRDICQRGTSLTIQCQVDSQVTMMFWYRQQPGQSLTLIATANQGSEATYESGFVIDKFPISRPNLTFSTLTVSNMSPEDSSIYLCSVRKIDSGANVLTFGAGSRLTVL.

This chain uses TRBV7-3 with TRBJ2-3; D remains ambiguous. CDR3 length: 15 amino acids. V lost 5 bases and J lost 4, with 16 bases in between. CDR1 SGHTA and CDR2 FQGTGA come from the germline V gene. The CDR3 protein is CASSVVRPRADTQYF. The CDR3 region has the DNA TGTGCCAGCAGCGTAGTAAGGCCCCGGGCAGATACGCAGTATTTT.

The chain joins TRBV5-1 to TRBJ2-5, with 7 bases that match TRBD2. The CDR3 covers 15 residues. Germline V gene lookup returns CDR1 SGHRS and CDR2 YFSETQ. Trimming removed 0 bases from V and 4 bases from J; junction bases left unmatched: 6. CDR3 nucleotides: TGCGCCAGCAGCTTGGGTAGCGGGTTGGGAGAGACCCAGTACTTC. As protein: CASSLGSGLGETQYF. The entire variable domain, with the rest obtained from reference TRBV5-1 and TRBJ2-5, is as follows: KAGVTQTPRYLIKTRGQQVTLSCSPISGHRSVSWYQQTPGQGLQFLFEYFSETQRNKGNFPGRFSGRQFSNSRSEMNVSTLELGDSALYLCASSLGSGLGETQYFGPGTRLLVL.

The chain couples TRBV7-6 to TRBJ2-1, with 9 nucleotides matching TRBD1. V gave up 3 bases and J gave up 7 bases; unmatched junction bases: 4. Germline loops: CDR1 SGHVS, CDR2 FNYEAQ. There are 14 residues in the CDR3. CDR3: CASSFPGTGNEQFF. The CDR3 nucleotides read TGTGCCAGCAGCTTCCCCGGGACAGGGAATGAGCAGTTCTTC.

The chain combines TRBV2 with TRBJ2-2, with 12 bases identical to TRBD2. CDR3 length equals 15 residues. The V gene's germline CDR1 is SNHLY and CDR2 FYNNEI. With V trimmed by 7 bases and J by 7 bases, 7 bases remained unmatched. CDR3 in DNA: TGTGCCAGCACCAAACTAGCGGGAGGCGGCGGGGAGCTGTTTTTT. This translates into CASTKLAGGGGELFF.